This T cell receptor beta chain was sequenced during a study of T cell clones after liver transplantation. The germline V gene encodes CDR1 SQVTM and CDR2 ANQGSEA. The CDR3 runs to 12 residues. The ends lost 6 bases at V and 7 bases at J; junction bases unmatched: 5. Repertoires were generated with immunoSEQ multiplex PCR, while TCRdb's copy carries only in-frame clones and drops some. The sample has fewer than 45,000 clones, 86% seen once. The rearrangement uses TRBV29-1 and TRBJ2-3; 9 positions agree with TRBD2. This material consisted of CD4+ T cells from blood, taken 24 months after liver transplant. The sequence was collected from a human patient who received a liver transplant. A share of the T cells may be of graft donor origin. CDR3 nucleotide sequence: TGCAGCGTGGCTCTAGCGGGAAATACGCAGTATTTT. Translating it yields CSVALAGNTQYF.